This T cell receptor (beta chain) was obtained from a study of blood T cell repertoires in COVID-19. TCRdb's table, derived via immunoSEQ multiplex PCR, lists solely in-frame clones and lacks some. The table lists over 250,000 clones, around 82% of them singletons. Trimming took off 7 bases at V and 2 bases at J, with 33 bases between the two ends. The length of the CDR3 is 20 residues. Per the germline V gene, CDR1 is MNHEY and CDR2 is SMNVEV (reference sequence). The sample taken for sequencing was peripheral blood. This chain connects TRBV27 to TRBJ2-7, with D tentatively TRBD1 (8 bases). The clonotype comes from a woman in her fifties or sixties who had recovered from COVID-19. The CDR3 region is CASTIPWTGRVRVIPYEQYF. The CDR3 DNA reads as TGTGCCAGCACCATACCTTGGACAGGGAGGGTCCGGGTCATACCCTACGAGCAGTACTTC.